The 4 T cell receptor beta chains in this list originate from one sample, sequenced in a study of untreated major depressive disorder. Profiling relied on immunoSEQ multiplex PCR, and the TCRdb table lists in-frame clones only, not all of them. The table lists about 21,000 clones, 85% to 90% of them singletons. Sequencing used CD4+ T cells from PBMCs. The receptors were sampled from a woman between 40 and 50 years old in good health.

The chain has TRBV7-9 and TRBJ1-5, with D perhaps matching TRBD1 (6 bases). Trimming shortened V by 11 bases and J by 3 bases, and 14 bases separated the two germline ends. The CDR3 spans 13 residues. CDR1 is SEHNR, CDR2 FQNEAQ, per germline (reference sequence). This CDR3 reads CAGTSGVNQPQHF. For the CDR3, the DNA is TGTGCCGGTACATCAGGGGTCAATCAGCCCCAGCATTTT.

The chain employs TRBV5-4 and TRBJ2-7; 13 bases fit TRBD2. CDR3 length equals 16 residues. Germline V gene lookup returns CDR1 SGHNT and CDR2 YYREEE (reference sequence). V lost 4 bases and J lost 2; bases outside the gene matches: 6. CDR3 protein: CASSIGTSGTPYEQYF. CDR3 in DNA: TGTGCCAGCAGCATAGGGACTAGCGGGACACCCTACGAGCAGTACTTC.

The chain recombines TRBV27 with TRBJ1-1, with D possibly matching TRBD1 (6 bases). The V and J ends lost 2 bases and 0 bases respectively, with 10 bases between them. This CDR3 is 15 amino acids long. The germline gives CDR1 MNHEY, CDR2 SMNVEV (reference sequence). The CDR3 DNA follows: TGTGCCAGCAGTTTAGATAGGGGGTTGAACACTGAAGCTTTCTTT. Residues: CASSLDRGLNTEAFF.

The chain links TRBV6-5 to TRBJ2-3; weak D call: TRBD2 (5 bases). With 5 bases removed from V and 3 bases from J, the gap between germline ends came to 9 bases. This CDR3 is 13 amino acids long. Per the germline V gene, CDR1 is MNHEY and CDR2 is SVGAGI. The CDR3 sequence: CASSKDLTDTQYF. The CDR3 DNA reads as TGTGCCAGCAGTAAGGACTTAACAGATACGCAGTATTTT.